Listed below are T cell receptor beta chains from one sample, sequenced in a study of shared clonotypes between healthy human individuals. Using immunoSEQ multiplex PCR, the repertoire was profiled, and TCRdb retains in-frame clones only, with some absent. The sample includes about half a million clones, roughly 80% of them seen just once. Input material: PBMCs. These receptors all stem from a woman in her 40s in good health. Some clones in this sample may be carry-over from other donors' samples. Each CDR3 is given with its conserved first and last residue. Each record gives: CDR3 DNA, CDR3 protein, V gene, D gene, J gene, clone size. D genes are given only for firm matches. Clone size is given for some rows only: seen once, a few or many times, or a class if the clone is expanded.

cdr3_nt: TGTGCCAGCAGCCCTGCTAGCGGGAGTCAGGAGACCCAGTACTTC; cdr3_aa: CASSPASGSQETQYF; v_call: TRBV7-3; d_call: TRBD2; j_call: TRBJ2-5; clone_size: few
cdr3_nt: TGTGCCAGTAGCAGACCCAGGCAGCCCCAGCATTTT; cdr3_aa: CASSRPRQPQHF; v_call: TRBV19; d_call: NA; j_call: TRBJ1-5; clone_size: once
cdr3_nt: TGTGCCTGGAGTGGGGGGAACTATGGCTACACCTTC; cdr3_aa: CAWSGGNYGYTF; v_call: TRBV30; d_call: NA; j_call: TRBJ1-2; clone_size: NA
cdr3_nt: TGTGCCACCAGCAGAGGGACTAGCCGGGACGGGGAGCAGTACTTC; cdr3_aa: CATSRGTSRDGEQYF; v_call: TRBV15; d_call: TRBD2; j_call: TRBJ2-7; clone_size: NA
cdr3_nt: TGTGCCAGCTCACCCGGGGATAACTATGGCTACACCTTC; cdr3_aa: CASSPGDNYGYTF; v_call: TRBV18; d_call: NA; j_call: TRBJ1-2; clone_size: NA
cdr3_nt: TGTGCCAGCAGTTTATCGGACAGAAACATTCAGTACTTC; cdr3_aa: CASSLSDRNIQYF; v_call: TRBV28; d_call: NA; j_call: TRBJ2-4; clone_size: NA
cdr3_nt: TGTGCCAGCAGCGTAGACCCTGGACTAGCGAAACACAATGAGCAGTTCTTC; cdr3_aa: CASSVDPGLAKHNEQFF; v_call: TRBV9; d_call: TRBD2; j_call: TRBJ2-1; clone_size: NA
cdr3_nt: TGTGCCACCAGCAGGACAGTTAACACCGGGGAGCTGTTTTTT; cdr3_aa: CATSRTVNTGELFF; v_call: TRBV15; d_call: NA; j_call: TRBJ2-2; clone_size: NA
cdr3_nt: TGTGCCAGCACCAGGGACAGGGCAACTAATGAAAAACTGTTTTTT; cdr3_aa: CASTRDRATNEKLFF; v_call: TRBV28; d_call: TRBD1; j_call: TRBJ1-4; clone_size: NA
cdr3_nt: TGTGCCAGCAGCCTCACAGGGGGCAGGAATCAGCCCCAGCATTTT; cdr3_aa: CASSLTGGRNQPQHF; v_call: TRBV28; d_call: TRBD1; j_call: TRBJ1-5; clone_size: NA
cdr3_nt: TGCAGTGCTAGAGGGGGCCACGAGCAGTACTTC; cdr3_aa: CSARGGHEQYF; v_call: TRBV20-1; d_call: NA; j_call: TRBJ2-7; clone_size: NA
cdr3_nt: TGTGCCAGCAGTCCGACGGGGCTACGCACCTCCGAGCAGTACTTC; cdr3_aa: CASSPTGLRTSEQYF; v_call: TRBV7-8; d_call: NA; j_call: TRBJ2-7; clone_size: NA
cdr3_nt: TGCGCCAGCAGCCAATCCTTCCAGGGTGAGCAGTTCTTC; cdr3_aa: CASSQSFQGEQFF; v_call: TRBV4-3; d_call: NA; j_call: TRBJ2-1; clone_size: NA
cdr3_nt: TGCGCCAGCAGCCAAGAACGCAGGAATTACGAGCAGTACTTC; cdr3_aa: CASSQERRNYEQYF; v_call: TRBV4-3; d_call: NA; j_call: TRBJ2-7; clone_size: NA
cdr3_nt: TGTGCCAGCAGCTTGGGCCCAGCGGACAATGAGCAGTTCTTC; cdr3_aa: CASSLGPADNEQFF; v_call: TRBV11-3; d_call: NA; j_call: TRBJ2-1; clone_size: once
cdr3_nt: TGTGCCAGTAGTGAAGGTTTGTATAGCGGCTACACCTTC; cdr3_aa: CASSEGLYSGYTF; v_call: TRBV19; d_call: NA; j_call: TRBJ1-2; clone_size: NA
cdr3_nt: TGTGCCAGCAGCTTCGGGGACAGAAACATTCAGTACTTC; cdr3_aa: CASSFGDRNIQYF; v_call: TRBV11-2; d_call: TRBD1; j_call: TRBJ2-4; clone_size: NA